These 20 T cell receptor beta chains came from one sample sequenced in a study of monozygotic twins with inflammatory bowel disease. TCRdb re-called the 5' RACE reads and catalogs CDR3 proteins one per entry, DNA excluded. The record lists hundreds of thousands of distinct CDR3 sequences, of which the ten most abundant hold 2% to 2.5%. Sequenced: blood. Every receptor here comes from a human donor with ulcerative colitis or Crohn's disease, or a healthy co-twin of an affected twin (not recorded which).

The CDR3 is CASSLAAETQYF. The chain has TRBV7-2 and TRBJ2-5. The CDR3 loop spans 12 amino acids. CDR1 is SGHTA, CDR2 FQGNSA, per germline.

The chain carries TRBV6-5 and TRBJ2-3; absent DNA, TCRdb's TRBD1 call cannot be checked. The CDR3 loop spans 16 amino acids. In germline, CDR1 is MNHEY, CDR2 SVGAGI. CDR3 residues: CASSYSEARGTDTQYF.

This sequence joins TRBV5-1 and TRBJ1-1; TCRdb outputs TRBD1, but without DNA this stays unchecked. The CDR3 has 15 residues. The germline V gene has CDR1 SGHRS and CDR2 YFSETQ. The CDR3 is CASSREPTGGTEAFF.

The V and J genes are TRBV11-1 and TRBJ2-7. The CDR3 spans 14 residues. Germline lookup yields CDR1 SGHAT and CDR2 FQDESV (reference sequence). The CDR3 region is CASSLGRFSYEQYF.

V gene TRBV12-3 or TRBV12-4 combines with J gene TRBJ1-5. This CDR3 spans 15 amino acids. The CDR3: CASTSGGPEGQPQHF.

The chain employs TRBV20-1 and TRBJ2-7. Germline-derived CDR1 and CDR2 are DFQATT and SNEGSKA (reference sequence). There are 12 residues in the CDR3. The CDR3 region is CSARTSIYEQYF.

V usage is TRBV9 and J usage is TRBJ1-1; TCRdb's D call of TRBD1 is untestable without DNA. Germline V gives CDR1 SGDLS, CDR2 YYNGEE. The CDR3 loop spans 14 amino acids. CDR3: CASSVLGGLGEAFF.

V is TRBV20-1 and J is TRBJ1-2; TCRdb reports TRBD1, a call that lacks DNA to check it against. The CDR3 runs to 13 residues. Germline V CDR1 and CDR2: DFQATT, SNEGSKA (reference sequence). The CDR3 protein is CSARGTGDYGYTF.

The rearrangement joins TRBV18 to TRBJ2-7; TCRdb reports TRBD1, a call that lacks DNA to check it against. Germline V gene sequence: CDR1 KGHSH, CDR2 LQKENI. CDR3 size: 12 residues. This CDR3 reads CASSPEQGNEYF.

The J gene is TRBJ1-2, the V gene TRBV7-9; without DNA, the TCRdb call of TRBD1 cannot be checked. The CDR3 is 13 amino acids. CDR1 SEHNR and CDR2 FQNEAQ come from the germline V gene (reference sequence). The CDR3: CASSLGQPTGYTF. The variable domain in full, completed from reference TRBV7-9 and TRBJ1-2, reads DTGVSQNPRHKITKRGQNVTFRCDPISEHNRLYWYRQTLGQGPEFLTYFQNEAQLEKSRLLSDRFSAERPKGSFSTLEIQRTEQGDSAMYLCASSLGQPTGYTFGSGTRLTVV.

This chain's CDR3 is CASRAQGGINTEAFF. The chain links TRBV6-1 to TRBJ1-1; with no DNA, the TCRdb D assignment of TRBD1 cannot be verified. Germline values: CDR1 MNHNS, CDR2 SASEGT. The CDR3 contains 15 residues.

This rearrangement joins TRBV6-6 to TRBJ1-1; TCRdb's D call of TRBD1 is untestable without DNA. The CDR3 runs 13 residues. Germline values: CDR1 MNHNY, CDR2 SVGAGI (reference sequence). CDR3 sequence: CASSPPGGTEAFF.

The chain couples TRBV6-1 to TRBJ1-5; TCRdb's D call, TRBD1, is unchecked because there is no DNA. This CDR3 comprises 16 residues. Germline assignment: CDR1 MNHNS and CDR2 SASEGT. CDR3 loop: CASSESLYRGGQPQHF.

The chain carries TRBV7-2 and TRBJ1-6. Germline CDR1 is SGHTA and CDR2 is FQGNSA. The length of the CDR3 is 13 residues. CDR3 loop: CASSLTVNSPLHF.

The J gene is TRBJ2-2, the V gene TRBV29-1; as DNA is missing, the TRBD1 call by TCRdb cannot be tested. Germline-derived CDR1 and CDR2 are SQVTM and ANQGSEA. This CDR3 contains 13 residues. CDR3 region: CSGLRGSTGELFF.

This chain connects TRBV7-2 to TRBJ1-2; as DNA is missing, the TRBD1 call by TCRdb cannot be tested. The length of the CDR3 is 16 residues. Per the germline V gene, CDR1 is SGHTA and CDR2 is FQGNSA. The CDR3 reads CASSLSGTGTNYGYTF.

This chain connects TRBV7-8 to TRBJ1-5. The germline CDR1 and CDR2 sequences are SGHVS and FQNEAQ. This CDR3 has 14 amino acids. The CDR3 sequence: CASSLEGSVQPQHF.

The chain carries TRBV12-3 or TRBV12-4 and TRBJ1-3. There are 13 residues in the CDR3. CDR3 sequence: CASSLAGGNTIYF.

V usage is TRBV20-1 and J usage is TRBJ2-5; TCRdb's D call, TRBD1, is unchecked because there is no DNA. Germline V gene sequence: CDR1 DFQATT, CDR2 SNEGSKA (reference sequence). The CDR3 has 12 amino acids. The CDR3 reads CSASKGGETQYF.

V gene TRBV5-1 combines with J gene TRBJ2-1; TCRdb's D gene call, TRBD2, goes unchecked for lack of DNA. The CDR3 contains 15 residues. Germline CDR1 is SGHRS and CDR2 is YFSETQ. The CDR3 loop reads CASSLSGGPWDEQFF. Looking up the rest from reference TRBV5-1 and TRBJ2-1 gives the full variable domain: KAGVTQTPRYLIKTRGQQVTLSCSPISGHRSVSWYQQTPGQGLQFLFEYFSETQRNKGNFPGRFSGRQFSNSRSEMNVSTLELGDSALYLCASSLSGGPWDEQFFGPGTRLTVL.